A selection of T cell receptor beta chains follows, all from one sample in a study of CD8+CD57+ T cells in acquired aplastic anemia. TCRdb independently ran MiXCR on the reads; one entry per CDR3 protein. Of about 200,000 distinct CDR3 sequences detected, 65% appear once; the ten largest clones hold about three fifths. Sequenced input: sorted CD4+, CD8+, or CD8+CD57+ T cells (not recorded which) from PBMCs. Receptor source: a human donor with aplastic anemia. CDR3s include the opening cysteine and the closing phenylalanine or tryptophan. D genes are given only for firm matches. Only some rows state a clone size, as once, few, many or a class for expanded clones.

CDR3	DNA	V	D	size	J
CASSAAGGSYGYTF	TGCGCCAGCAGCGCGGCAGGGGGCTCCTATGGCTACACCTTC	TRBV5-1	TRBD1	many	TRBJ1-2
CASSLSGGAESPLHF	TGCGCCAGCAGCCTATCAGGGGGGGCCGAATCACCCCTCCACTTT	TRBV5-1	TRBD1	NA	TRBJ1-6
CASSLTSGMTDTQYF	TGTGCCAGCAGCCTAACTAGCGGGATGACAGATACGCAGTATTTT	TRBV6-4	TRBD2	NA	TRBJ2-3
CASSFGASGSNNEQFF	TGTGCCAGCAGTTTCGGGGCTAGCGGATCTAACAATGAGCAGTTCTTC	TRBV12-3/TRBV12-4	TRBD2	NA	TRBJ2-1
CAISGGQVYSYEQYF	TGTGCCATCAGTGGGGGACAGGTATATTCCTACGAGCAGTACTTC	TRBV10-3	TRBD1	NA	TRBJ2-7
CASSVGGLAINEQFF	TGTGCCAGCAGCGTAGGTGGACTAGCTATAAATGAGCAGTTCTTC	TRBV9	TRBD2	NA	TRBJ2-1
CASSPRLGGDTQYF	TGCGCCAGCAGCCCGCGGCTTGGGGGAGATACGCAGTATTTT	TRBV5-1	NA	once	TRBJ2-3
CASSSNIAGRGNTIYF	TGCGCCAGCAGCTCGAACATAGCAGGGCGTGGAAACACCATATATTTT	TRBV5-1	NA	NA	TRBJ1-3
CASSIDLESYGYTF	TGTGCCAGTAGTATAGATCTAGAAAGCTATGGCTACACCTTC	TRBV19	NA	NA	TRBJ1-2
CASSLYGGGIEQFF	TGCGCCAGCAGCTTGTACGGAGGGGGCATTGAGCAGTTCTTC	TRBV5-1	NA	many	TRBJ2-1
CASSLQGSNTGELFF	TGTGCCAGCAGCTTACAGGGGTCGAACACCGGGGAGCTGTTTTTT	TRBV7-3	NA	NA	TRBJ2-2
CASSLSRSRTTGELFF	TGTGCCAGCAGCTTATCTAGGTCCCGGACGACCGGGGAGCTGTTTTTT	TRBV7-9	NA	NA	TRBJ2-2
CASSAQGYSNQPQHF	TGTGCCAGCAGCGCCCAGGGGTATAGCAATCAGCCCCAGCATTTT	TRBV7-8	NA	NA	TRBJ1-5
CSARGRTGNTEAFF	TGCAGTGCTAGAGGAAGGACAGGTAACACTGAAGCTTTCTTT	TRBV20-1	TRBD1	few	TRBJ1-1
CASSPGQGVTEAFF	TGTGCCAGCAGCCCGGGACAGGGGGTCACTGAAGCTTTCTTT	TRBV7-3	TRBD1	NA	TRBJ1-1
CASSQTVYEQYF	TGTGCCAGCAGCCAGACAGTCTACGAGCAGTACTTC	TRBV7-2	NA	NA	TRBJ2-7
CASSPGLAGAYKQYF	TGCGCCAGCAGCCCGGGACTAGCGGGAGCGTACAAGCAGTACTTC	TRBV7-2	TRBD2	NA	TRBJ2-7
CTTSTRTGRHEQYF	TGTACCACCAGCACACGGACAGGGCGCCACGAGCAGTACTTC	TRBV15	TRBD1	NA	TRBJ2-7
CASIGAGTNTGELFF	TGTGCCAGTATTGGTGCAGGAACGAACACCGGGGAGCTGTTTTTT	TRBV19	NA	NA	TRBJ2-2
CSVGGYNQPQHF	TGCAGCGTTGGGGGTTACAATCAGCCCCAGCATTTT	TRBV29-1	NA	NA	TRBJ1-5